This T cell receptor (beta chain) was captured by sequencing in a study of Graves' ophthalmopathy and Graves' hyperthyroidism. Investigators amplified TCR beta CDR3 regions from RNA transcripts. Following a first-round RT-PCR that used HTBI primers, a second-round multiplex PCR was carried out. TCRdb re-derived calls from the multiplex PCR reads in MiXCR, one entry per CDR3 protein. Here the sample spans some 1.1 million distinct CDR3 sequences, 35% to 40% being singletons. Study results and caveats: The authors also found most expanded thyroid clonotypes above 0.001 frequency in blood.

Other autoimmune diseases, uncontrolled infections, pregnancy or lactation ruled patients out of participation. The CDR3 totals 17 residues. Germline values: CDR1 MNHEY, CDR2 SVGEGT. Trimming left V 0 bases short and J 6 bases short, with 18 bases between. In regard to this clonotype: Its specificity is unknown.

The receptor was isolated from an adult man with Graves' hyperthyroidism. This chain uses TRBV6-2 or TRBV6-3 with TRBJ1-5; TRBD1 is a possible D gene (5 bases). The specimen sequenced was peripheral blood or thyroid tissue (not recorded which). CDR3 DNA: TGTGCCAGCAGTTACTCGATCGCGAGGGGCCGGAGTCAGCCCCAGCATTTT. Translation: CASSYSIARGRSQPQHF.